This T cell receptor (beta chain) was sequenced in a study of blood T cell repertoires in COVID-19. Across the whole study: Sites in the United States, Italy and Spain provided acute and convalescent COVID-19 samples. PBMCs, B-cell-depleted T cells, or T cells were the source of the cDNA or gDNA that made up the material.

Allocation to cohorts depended on clinical history reported by the participants. The protocol was immunoSEQ multiplex PCR, while the TCRdb copy is restricted to in-frame clones and leaves out a portion. The profile shows approximately 220,000 clones, approximately 86% of them singletons. Trimming pared 0 bases from V and 3 bases from J, leaving 13 bases between. CDR1 is SGHTS, CDR2 YDEGEE, per germline. The CDR3 consists of 15 residues. This chain links TRBV5-8 with TRBJ2-7; tentative D call: TRBD2 (6 bases). The sequenced sample was PBMCs or T cells enriched from blood (not recorded which). This clonotype originated in a woman between 25 and 40 years old with acute COVID-19. The CDR3 coding sequence is TGTGCCAGCAGCTTGGGCAGGGAGGAGAGCTACGAGCAGTACTTC. The encoded protein is CASSLGREESYEQYF.